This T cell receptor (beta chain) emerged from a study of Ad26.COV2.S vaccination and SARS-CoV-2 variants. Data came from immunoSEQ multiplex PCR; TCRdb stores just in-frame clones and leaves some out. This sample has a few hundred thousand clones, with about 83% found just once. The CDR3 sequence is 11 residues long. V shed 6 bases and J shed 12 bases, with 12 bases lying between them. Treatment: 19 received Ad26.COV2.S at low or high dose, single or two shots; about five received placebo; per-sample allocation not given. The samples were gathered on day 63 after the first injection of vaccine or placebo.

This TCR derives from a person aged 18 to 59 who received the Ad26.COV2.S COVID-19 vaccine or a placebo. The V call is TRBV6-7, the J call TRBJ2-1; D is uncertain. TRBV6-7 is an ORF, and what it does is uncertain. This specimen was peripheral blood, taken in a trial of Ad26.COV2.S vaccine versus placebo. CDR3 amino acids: CASRRPFRQFF. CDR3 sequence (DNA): TGTGCCAGCAGACGGCCTTTCCGGCAGTTCTTC.